This T cell receptor (beta chain) was recorded in a study of blood T cell repertoires in COVID-19. Study-wide background: Both acute and convalescent COVID-19 samples were obtained from the United States, Italy and Spain.

Unmatched junction bases numbered 7, after V lost 4 bases and J lost 5 bases. The CDR3 is made up of 14 amino acids. Germline assignment: CDR1 SNHLY and CDR2 FYNNEI. Per the authors' pipeline: By means of reference gene primer amplification, nucleated cell counts were estimated. The method was immunoSEQ multiplex PCR; TCRdb's version includes in-frame clones alone and lacks a portion of them. From that table come the V and J calls and clone size; the DNA was used to work out D and trimming. The sample includes 200,000 or so clones, 70% to 90% of them seen just once. The material sequenced was peripheral blood. The receptor's source is a human donor with active or convalescent COVID-19. The donor label of this sample is uncertain. The V gene is TRBV2, the J gene TRBJ1-1, with 7 nucleotides matching TRBD1. Here the CDR3 reads CASSGAGGTTEAFF. For the CDR3, the DNA is TGTGCCAGCAGTGGGGCAGGGGGGACGACTGAAGCTTTCTTT.